This record concerns one TCR beta chain sequence. The CDR3 totals 15 residues. V lost 5 bases to trimming and J lost 7 bases, with 18 bases between them. Germline CDR1 is MDHEN and CDR2 is SYDVKM. In the source study's methods: Reference gene primer amplification in the assay estimated nucleated cell counts. TCRdb's copy holds only in-frame clones and misses some; the assay was immunoSEQ multiplex PCR. That table gives V, J and clone size, and the DNA gave D and trimming. The profile covers a few hundred thousand clones, with 70% to 90% appearing a single time and around 2% taken by the ten largest. The sample is drawn from a study of blood T cell repertoires in COVID-19. The participants were between roughly 18 and 89 years old and came from some 23 US areas. Which cohort a participant joined came from the clinical history participants gave. Recovered status in Cohort 3 required two negative PCRs, clearance, or symptom resolution.

The receptor was derived from a woman in her fifties or sixties who had recovered from COVID-19. The chain uses TRBV28 and TRBJ1-3; a weak D match, TRBD1 (6 bases). The material sequenced was PBMCs or T cells enriched from blood (not recorded which). The CDR3 region is CASSPDRTYGNTIYF. The CDR3 nucleotides are TGTGCCAGCAGTCCCGACAGGACCTATGGGAACACCATATATTTT.